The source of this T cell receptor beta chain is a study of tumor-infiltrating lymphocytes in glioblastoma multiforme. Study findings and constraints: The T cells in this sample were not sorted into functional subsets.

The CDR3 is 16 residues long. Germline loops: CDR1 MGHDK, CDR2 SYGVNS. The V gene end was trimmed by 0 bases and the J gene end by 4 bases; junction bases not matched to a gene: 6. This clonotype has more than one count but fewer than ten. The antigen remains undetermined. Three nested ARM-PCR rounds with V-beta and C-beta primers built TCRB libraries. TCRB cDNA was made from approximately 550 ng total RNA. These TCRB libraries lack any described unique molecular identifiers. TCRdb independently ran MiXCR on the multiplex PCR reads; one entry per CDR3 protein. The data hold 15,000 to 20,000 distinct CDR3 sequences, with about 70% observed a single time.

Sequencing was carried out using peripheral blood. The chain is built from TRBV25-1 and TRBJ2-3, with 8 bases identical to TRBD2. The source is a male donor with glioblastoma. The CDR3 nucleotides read TGTGCCAGCAGTGAATATGGGCGGGAGGACGCAGATACGCAGTATTTT. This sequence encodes CASSEYGREDADTQYF.